This TCR beta chain emerged from a study of cytomegalovirus exposure and HLA in healthy donors. The study, taken as a whole, reports: Likely technical artifact: a cluster of highly shared sequence variants. A list of about 160 TCR beta chains associated with cytomegalovirus was given.

The ends were cut back, 0 bases at V and 4 bases at J, with 12 bases in the middle. Per germline, CDR1 SNHLY and CDR2 FYNNEI. CDR3 length: 15 residues. The PCR contained 60 Vbeta and 13 Jbeta primers. Libraries were prepared by immunoSEQ multiplex PCR; TCRdb keeps only in-frame clonotypes and omits some of them. The listing contains roughly 120,000 clones. Comment on this clone: Its antigen is unknown.

Sequencing was carried out using PBMCs. The TCR comes from a man in his forties in good health and CMV-seronegative. The rearrangement links TRBV2 to TRBJ1-1, with unresolved D. The CDR3 DNA reads as TGTGCCAGCAGTGAAGCGCATGCGGGGAGCACTGAAGCTTTCTTT. The encoded protein is CASSEAHAGSTEAFF.